Listed here are 11 T cell receptor beta chains from one sample, sequenced in a study of T cells after posttransplantation cyclophosphamide. Treatment was busulfan-fludarabine conditioning, a marrow graft, and cyclophosphamide on days +3 and +4. Assay used: immunoSEQ multiplex PCR; TCRdb lists only in-frame clones, some missing. This sample has roughly 4,500 clones; around 70% occur once, and the top ten carry around a sixth. The starting material was PBMCs, obtained 362 days after allogeneic stem cell transplant with posttransplant cyclophosphamide. All receptors come from a male patient aged 60-70 years who received an allogeneic stem cell transplant from an unrelated donor, was CMV-positive, and had acute GVHD only. T cells may partly derive from the graft donor.

Only a few counts were recorded for this clone. The chain carries TRBV5-1 and TRBJ2-1, with 11 bases matching TRBD2. The V and J ends lost 2 bases and 15 bases, in that order; junction bases with no gene match: 10. The CDR3 length is 14 residues. Germline CDR1 is SGHRS and CDR2 is YFSETQ. Here the CDR3 reads CASSLNSGTSGTFF. The CDR3 DNA sequence: TGCGCCAGCAGCTTAAACTCCGGGACTAGCGGCACGTTCTTC.

V is TRBV7-8 and J is TRBJ1-2, with a tentative D call TRBD1 (5 bases). The V gene lost 2 bases and the J gene lost 4 bases, with 14 bases spanning the gap. Germline lookup yields CDR1 SGHVS and CDR2 FQNEAQ. The CDR3 runs to 15 residues. The CDR3 DNA follows: TGTGCCAGCAGCTTAAACCCACGGGGGACCTATGGCTACACCTTC. This sequence encodes CASSLNPRGTYGYTF.

The chain uses TRBV10-1 and TRBJ2-7; TRBD1 matches 7 bases. Unmatched junction bases numbered 10, after V lost 6 bases and J lost 2 bases. Looked up from germline, CDR1 is WNHNN and CDR2 is SYGVQD (reference sequence). The CDR3 length is 15 residues. CDR3 in DNA: TGCGCCAGCAGACCGAGACAGGGAAAAGCCTACGAGCAGTACTTC. Protein sequence: CASRPRQGKAYEQYF.

This chain uses TRBV5-6 with TRBJ2-3; TRBD2 matches 7 bases. Germline CDR1 and CDR2: SGHDT and YYEEEE. J gave up 11 bases and V 4 bases, and 13 bases lay outside the gene matches. The CDR3 extends over 14 amino acids. CDR3 sequence reads: CASSHGRGKDGQYF. The CDR3 nucleotides read TGTGCCAGCAGCCACGGGCGGGGGAAAGATGGGCAGTATTTT.

The chain has TRBV28 and TRBJ2-5, with 11 bases that match TRBD2. The germline V gene has CDR1 MDHEN and CDR2 SYDVKM. V was pared by 11 bases and J by 7 bases, with 9 bases of the junction left unmatched. The CDR3 covers 13 residues. CDR3 nucleotides: TGTGCCGGGGGGTTTAGCGGGGGGGCGACCCAGTACTTC. The encoded protein is CAGGFSGGATQYF.

The chain employs TRBV6-6 and TRBJ1-1, with D maybe TRBD1 (5 bases). The CDR3 has 14 amino acids. Trimming removed 3 bases from V and 1 base from J, with 9 bases in between. Germline lookup yields CDR1 MNHNY and CDR2 SVGAGI (reference sequence). The CDR3 bases are TGTGCCAGCAGTTATGGGGGGGAGAACACTGAAGCTTTCTTT. This codes for CASSYGGENTEAFF.

The J gene is TRBJ1-2, the V gene TRBV29-1; 12 positions agree with TRBD1. The CDR3 is made up of 16 amino acids. With 4 bases clipped from V and 4 bases from J, the junction kept 10 bases outside the gene matches. Per the germline V gene, CDR1 is SQVTM and CDR2 is ANQGSEA. CDR3 nucleotide sequence: TGCAGCGTTGCAGGGACAGGGGGCGCAGGGGGCTATGGCTACACCTTC. Protein sequence: CSVAGTGGAGGYGYTF.

V gene TRBV21-1 combines with J gene TRBJ2-7; the DNA was not compared with TRBD1, the D call given in the table. TRBV21-1 is flagged as a pseudogene. CDR3 length: 18 amino acids. This CDR3 is CASSKKGAWTGASYEQYF. Written as DNA, the CDR3 is TGTGCCAGCAGCAAAAAAGGAGCCTGGACAGGGGCTTCCTACGAGCAGTACTTC.

V gene TRBV6-5 combines with J gene TRBJ2-1; D possibly corresponds to TRBD1 (5 bases). This CDR3 has 13 residues. With 5 bases removed from V and 11 bases from J, the gap between germline ends came to 16 bases. CDR1 and CDR2 from the germline V gene are MNHEY and SVGAGI. CDR3 coding DNA: TGTGCCAGCAGTATAGGGGATTCGGGTAAGCAGTTCTTC. Amino acids: CASSIGDSGKQFF.

The sample holds a few counts of this clone. V is TRBV6-4 and J is TRBJ1-5; 9 nucleotides align to TRBD1. J was trimmed by 6 bases and V by 7 bases; bases with no gene match: 7. CDR1 MRHNA and CDR2 SNTAGT come from the germline V gene. This CDR3 contains 14 residues. CDR3 bases: TGTGCCAGCAACAAAACAGGGGGCGGTCAGCCCCAGCATTTT. It encodes CASNKTGGGQPQHF.

The rearrangement joins TRBV14 to TRBJ2-1; no definite D call. The V and J ends lost 0 bases and 0 bases respectively, with 9 bases between them. CDR3 length equals 16 residues. Germline lookup yields CDR1 SGHDN and CDR2 FVKESK. The chain's CDR3 is CASSQDESNSYNEQFF. In DNA form, the CDR3 reads TGTGCCAGCAGCCAAGACGAGTCGAACTCCTACAATGAGCAGTTCTTC.